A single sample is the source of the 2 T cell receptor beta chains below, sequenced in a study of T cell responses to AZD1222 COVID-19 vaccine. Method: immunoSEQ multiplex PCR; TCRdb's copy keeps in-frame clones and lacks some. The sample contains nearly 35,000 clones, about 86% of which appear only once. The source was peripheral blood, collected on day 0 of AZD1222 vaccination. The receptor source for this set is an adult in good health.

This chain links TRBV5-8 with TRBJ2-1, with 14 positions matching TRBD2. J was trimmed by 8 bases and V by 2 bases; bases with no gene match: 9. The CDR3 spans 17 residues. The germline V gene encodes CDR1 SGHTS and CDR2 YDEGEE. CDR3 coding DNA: TGTGCCAGCAGCTTCATTAGACTAGCGGGGGGGAGGGATGAGCAGTTCTTC. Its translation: CASSFIRLAGGRDEQFF.

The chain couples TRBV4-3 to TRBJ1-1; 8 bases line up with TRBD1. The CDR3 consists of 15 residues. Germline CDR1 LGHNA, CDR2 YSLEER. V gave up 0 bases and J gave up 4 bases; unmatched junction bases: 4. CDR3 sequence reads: CASSQDRGLGTEAFF. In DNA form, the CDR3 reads TGCGCCAGCAGCCAAGACAGGGGGCTGGGCACTGAAGCTTTCTTT.